This T cell receptor beta chain was sequenced for a study of blood T cell repertoires in COVID-19. About the research overall: Samples came from the United States, Italy and Spain, spanning acute and convalescent COVID-19. PBMCs, B-cell-depleted T cells, or T cells were the source of the cDNA or gDNA that made up the material.

This clone was seen only once. There are 18 residues in the CDR3. Germline CDR1 is SGHNT and CDR2 is YYREEE (reference sequence). After removal of 4 bases from V and 0 bases from J, the junction contained 7 bases not matched to a gene. Methods used by the authors: Amplified reference gene primers provided the basis for estimating nucleated cell counts. The protocol was immunoSEQ multiplex PCR, while the TCRdb copy is restricted to in-frame clones and leaves out a portion. V and J calls and clone size come straight from that table; D and trimming were deduced from the DNA. Of 150,000 to 200,000 clones in the sample, roughly nine tenths were seen once.

The specimen sequenced was peripheral blood. This receptor was obtained from a man younger than 30 who had recovered from COVID-19. The chain couples TRBV5-4 to TRBJ2-4; 13 bases match TRBD2. CDR3: CASSPGTSGTLAKNIQYF. The DNA of the CDR3 is TGTGCCAGCAGCCCCGGGACTAGCGGGACACTAGCCAAAAACATTCAGTACTTC.